Below are 21 T cell receptor beta chains sequenced from a single sample in a study of cytomegalovirus exposure and HLA in healthy donors. Use of 60 Vbeta and 13 Jbeta primers characterized the PCR. Only in-frame clones appear in the TCRdb table, and some are missing; sequencing was by immunoSEQ multiplex PCR. The data hold roughly 120,000 clones, with less than 80% observed a single time. Sequencing was done on a sample of PBMCs. The origin of the receptors is a man aged 45-65 years in good health and CMV-seronegative.

The rearrangement uses TRBV18 and TRBJ2-7; 14 bases line up with TRBD2. CDR3 size: 16 residues. Germline V gene sequence: CDR1 KGHSH, CDR2 LQKENI. With V trimmed by 3 bases and J by 1 base, 2 bases remained unmatched. In DNA form, the CDR3 reads TGTGCCAGCTCACCGCGGACTAGCGGGGGGTCCTACGAGCAGTACTTC. It translates to CASSPRTSGGSYEQYF.

This rearrangement joins TRBV7-8 to TRBJ1-4; D uncertain. Germline V gene lookup returns CDR1 SGHVS and CDR2 FQNEAQ. The CDR3 is 14 residues long. Trimming removed 2 bases from V and 3 bases from J, with 7 bases in between. The CDR3 loop reads CASSLSRANEKLFF. CDR3 in DNA: TGTGCCAGCAGCTTATCTCGGGCTAATGAAAAACTGTTTTTT.

This clone was seen once. The chain recombines TRBV10-3 with TRBJ1-2; D unclear. V was clipped by 10 bases and J by 8 bases, with 20 bases between them. The CDR3 sequence is 13 residues long. Germline CDR1 and CDR2: ENHRY and SYGVKD. CDR3 protein: CATPNPSEEGYTF. Written as DNA, the CDR3 is TGTGCCACCCCAAACCCGTCAGAGGAGGGCTACACCTTC.

V and J are TRBV9 and TRBJ2-3; a possible D gene is TRBD2 (6 bases). The CDR3 has 14 residues. Trimming took 0 bases from V and 3 from J, leaving 8 bases between them. Germline CDR1 is SGDLS and CDR2 is YYNGEE. CDR3 sequence: CASSVAGDTDTQYF. The DNA of the CDR3 is TGTGCCAGCAGCGTAGCGGGGGATACAGATACGCAGTATTTT.

This clone has more than one count but fewer than ten. The rearrangement uses TRBV5-1 and TRBJ2-1; 8 bases are shared with TRBD2. The germline V gene has CDR1 SGHRS and CDR2 YFSETQ. This CDR3 is 16 amino acids long. J gave up 4 bases and V 0 bases, and 6 bases lay outside the gene matches. CDR3 sequence (DNA): TGCGCCAGCAGCTTGGAGTCAGCGGGGGAGTACAATGAGCAGTTCTTC. Protein: CASSLESAGEYNEQFF.

The genes are TRBV18 and TRBJ1-1; no definite D call. CDR1 and CDR2 (germline): KGHSH, LQKENI. Trimming removed 5 bases at V and 6 bases at J, with 10 bases between. The CDR3 sequence is 12 residues long. The CDR3 protein is CASSVVTPEAFF. The DNA of the CDR3 is TGTGCCAGCTCAGTAGTTACCCCTGAAGCTTTCTTT.

As concerns this clone: An end of the junction does not agree with germline; a read error may underlie this. This chain uses TRBV7-9 with TRBJ1-4, with D possibly being TRBD1 (5 bases). The CDR3 spans 14 residues. From germline, CDR1 is SEHNR and CDR2 FQNEAQ (reference sequence). The CDR3 DNA sequence: TGTTCCAGCAGCTTAGGGCAGGGTAACATAAAACTGTTTTTT. Its translation is CSSSLGQGNIKLFF.

The chain is built from TRBV21-1 and TRBJ1-2; whether TRBD1, the table's D call, matches the DNA was not checked. TRBV21-1 is recorded as a pseudogene. The CDR3 runs to 14 residues. Here the CDR3 DNA reads TGTGCCAGCAGCAGAAGGACAGTTGCCTATGGCTACACCTTC. Protein product: CASSRRTVAYGYTF.

This clone showed up just once. This chain links TRBV19 with TRBJ2-3; D is possibly TRBD2 (6 bases). The CDR3 totals 16 residues. The germline V and J ends were trimmed by 5 bases and 0 bases, with 15 bases remaining between them. Germline V gives CDR1 LNHDA, CDR2 SQIVND (reference sequence). The CDR3 DNA sequence: TGTGCCAGTAGTGCGCTCCGCGGGGCTAGCACAGATACGCAGTATTTT. Its protein is CASSALRGASTDTQYF.

The chain couples TRBV28 to TRBJ2-3, with D possibly being TRBD2 (6 bases). This CDR3 comprises 16 residues. V was shortened by 8 bases and J by 1 base, with 19 bases between the two germline ends. Germline CDR1 is MDHEN and CDR2 is SYDVKM. In DNA form, the CDR3 reads TGTGCCAGCCCTCCAGCCGCACTAGCCGGCACAGATACGCAGTATTTT. This translates into CASPPAALAGTDTQYF. The entire variable domain, with the rest obtained from reference TRBV28 and TRBJ2-3, is as follows: DVKVTQSSRYLVKRTGEKVFLECVQDMDHENMFWYRQDPGLGLRLIYFSYDVKMKEKGDIPEGYSVSREKKERFSLILESASTNQTSMYLCASPPAALAGTDTQYFGPGTRLTVL.

In DNA form, the CDR3 reads TGTGCCAGCAGTTCCTACGGACTAGCGGGGGGGCCGGGGGAGACCCAGTACTTC. This encodes CASSSYGLAGGPGETQYF. V is TRBV28 and J is TRBJ2-5, with 15 bases that match TRBD2. CDR1 and CDR2 from the germline V gene are MDHEN and SYDVKM. This CDR3 is built from 18 residues. V lost 4 bases to trimming and J lost 5 bases; unmatched junction nucleotides: 11.

The sample holds one count of this clone. The J gene is TRBJ1-2, the V gene TRBV2; possibly TRBD1 for D (5 bases). This CDR3 has 13 amino acids. Germline assignment: CDR1 SNHLY and CDR2 FYNNEI. Trimming cost V 4 bases and J 7 bases, with 13 bases left between them. The CDR3 DNA sequence: TGTGCCAGCAGTGGGCAGGCGCAGGGTGGCTACACCTTC. Residues: CASSGQAQGGYTF.

This rearrangement joins TRBV4-1 to TRBJ2-1, with 13 bases fitting TRBD2. The CDR3 runs to 15 residues. The ends lost 3 bases at V and 5 bases at J; junction bases unmatched: 1. CDR1 MGHRA and CDR2 YSYEKL come from the germline V gene. The CDR3 sequence is CASSQGLAGNNEQFF. The CDR3 DNA is TGCGCCAGCAGCCAGGGACTAGCGGGGAACAATGAGCAGTTCTTC.

The chain combines TRBV6-4 with TRBJ2-3; the match to TRBD2 covers 11 bases. This CDR3 contains 16 residues. V was pared by 4 bases and J by 5 bases, with 8 bases of the junction left unmatched. Germline V gives CDR1 MRHNA, CDR2 SNTAGT. As DNA, the CDR3 is TGTGCCAGCAGTGCACTAGCGGGGGCCCTCCAAGATACGCAGTATTTT. Its protein is CASSALAGALQDTQYF.

The chain carries TRBV5-8 and TRBJ1-2; D not certain. CDR1 and CDR2 (germline): SGHTS, YDEGEE. V lost 1 base and J lost 6, with 7 bases in between. The CDR3 has 12 amino acids. DNA of the CDR3: TGTGCCAGCAGCTTGCTTCAGAATGGCTACACCTTC. Encoded protein: CASSLLQNGYTF.

The rearrangement joins TRBV5-6 to TRBJ2-6, with D perhaps matching TRBD2 (5 bases). The V end was cut by 1 base, the J end by 4 bases, with 9 bases between. The germline V gene has CDR1 SGHDT and CDR2 YYEEEE. This CDR3 spans 15 amino acids. The CDR3 DNA reads TGTGCCAGCAGCTTGATAGGGAGCGGGGCCAACGTCCTGACTTTC. Amino acid sequence: CASSLIGSGANVLTF.

The chain's CDR3 is CASSVETGQLSTDTQYF. In DNA, the CDR3 is TGTGCCAGCAGCGTAGAAACCGGACAACTCAGCACAGATACGCAGTATTTT. The V gene is TRBV9, the J gene TRBJ2-3; possibly TRBD1 for D (5 bases). Trimming removed 0 bases from V and 0 bases from J, with 14 bases in between. Per germline, CDR1 SGDLS and CDR2 YYNGEE. The CDR3 runs 17 residues.

This clone was seen once. V and J are TRBV11-3 and TRBJ2-1, with TRBD2 identical over 7 bases. This CDR3 contains 14 residues. The V gene's germline CDR1 is SGHNT and CDR2 YENEEA. V lost 5 bases and J lost 8; bases outside the gene matches: 9. CDR3: CASSPGGTSDEQFF. CDR3 DNA: TGTGCCAGCAGCCCCGGGGGGACTTCGGATGAGCAGTTCTTC. The variable domain in full, with the rest retrieved from reference TRBV11-3 and TRBJ2-1, is EAGVVQSPRYKIIEKKQPVAFWCNPISGHNTLYWYLQNLGQGPELLIRYENEEAVDDSQLPKDRFSAERLKGVDSTLKIQPAELGDSAVYLCASSPGGTSDEQFFGPGTRLTVL.

The V call is TRBV7-2, the J call TRBJ1-6, with unresolved D. The CDR3 covers 13 residues. The ends were cut back, 3 bases at V and 9 bases at J, with 9 bases in the middle. Germline V gene sequence: CDR1 SGHTA, CDR2 FQGNSA. CDR3 nucleotide sequence: TGTGCCAGCAGCTTGTACATCTCTTCACCCCTCCACTTT. It encodes CASSLYISSPLHF.

This clone turned up a few times. This sequence joins TRBV9 and TRBJ1-5; D gene ambiguous. V was cut by 5 bases and J by 0 bases, with 12 bases left in between. The CDR3 runs to 15 residues. Looked up from germline, CDR1 is SGDLS and CDR2 is YYNGEE. Here the CDR3 DNA reads TGTGCCAGCAGTGCTACAGCTTATAGCAATCAGCCCCAGCATTTT. It encodes CASSATAYSNQPQHF.

The chain is built from TRBV4-3 and TRBJ1-6, with TRBD1 as a possible D gene (6 bases). V shed 0 bases and J shed 6 bases, with 9 bases lying between them. The CDR3 has 15 residues. The germline V gene encodes CDR1 LGHNA and CDR2 YSLEER. CDR3 protein: CASSQDYRVNSPLHF. The CDR3 DNA sequence: TGCGCCAGCAGCCAAGATTACAGGGTTAATTCACCCCTCCACTTT.